This T cell receptor beta chain was documented in a study of response to subunit inactivated influenza vaccine. CDR1 is SGHAT, CDR2 FQNNGV, per germline. V gave up 5 bases and J gave up 1 base, with 10 bases separating them. The CDR3 length is 14 residues. TCRdb independently ran MiXCR on the RT-PCR reads; one entry per CDR3 protein. The data show around 200,000 distinct CDR3 sequences, roughly 14% seen once. The chain couples TRBV11-2 to TRBJ2-3; D may be TRBD1 (5 bases). The material was CD8+ T cells sorted from PBMCs, obtained 5 to 6 days after vaccination. This receptor was obtained from a man aged 50 to 60 who received an inactivated influenza vaccine. DNA of the CDR3: TGTGCCAGCAGCCGACAGTACGGCACAGATACGCAGTATTTT. Its translation is CASSRQYGTDTQYF.